The 27 T cell receptor beta chains presented below share a single source sample, sequenced in a study of blood T cell repertoires in COVID-19. The protocol was immunoSEQ multiplex PCR, while the TCRdb copy is restricted to in-frame clones and leaves out a portion. This sample yields over 75,000 clones, of which roughly 86% are seen a single time; about 25% belongs to the top ten. Sequences were obtained from peripheral blood. The receptors stem from a human donor in a cohort sampled during active COVID-19.

V and J are TRBV12-3 or TRBV12-4 and TRBJ2-2; D unresolved. This CDR3 contains 11 residues. The V and J ends lost 7 bases and 4 bases respectively, with 4 bases between them. The CDR3 reads CASTLTGELFF. DNA of the CDR3: TGTGCCAGCACCCTCACCGGGGAGCTGTTTTTT.

This clone showed up just a few times. Different DNA sequences within this sample yield the same CDR3. V is TRBV3-1 (or the pseudogene TRBV3-2) and J is TRBJ1-4; 11 bases align to TRBD1. Germline V gives CDR1 LGHDT, CDR2 YNNKEL (reference sequence). The junction had 2 bases not matched to a gene; V was cut back by 4 bases and J by 7 bases. The CDR3 is 14 residues long. CDR3: CASSLGTGGEKLFF. As DNA, the CDR3 is TGTGCCAGCAGCCTAGGGACAGGGGGTGAAAAACTGTTTTTT.

The chain has TRBV19 and TRBJ1-1; 8 bases are a match to TRBD1. In germline, CDR1 is LNHDA, CDR2 SQIVND (reference sequence). This CDR3 region has 14 residues. The V gene end was trimmed by 5 bases and the J gene end by 1 base; junction bases not matched to a gene: 3. The CDR3 DNA reads as TGTGCCAGTAGTTCGGGGACAGGGAACACTGAAGCTTTCTTT. Protein product: CASSSGTGNTEAFF.

The chain has TRBV7-9 and TRBJ2-7; 7 bases are shared with TRBD2. J was trimmed by 7 bases and V by 1 base; bases with no gene match: 7. Per the germline V gene, CDR1 is SEHNR and CDR2 is FQNEAQ (reference sequence). The CDR3 loop spans 14 amino acids. The CDR3 DNA reads as TGTGCCAGCAGCTTAGTAGGGGACTATACGGAGCAGTACTTC. Amino acids: CASSLVGDYTEQYF.

This rearrangement joins TRBV5-8 to TRBJ2-7, with D perhaps TRBD2 (6 bases). Deletions cut 0 bases from V and 0 bases from J, with 10 bases between. The CDR3 extends over 15 amino acids. Germline V gene lookup returns CDR1 SGHTS and CDR2 YDEGEE. The CDR3 is CASSLGFSGSYEQYF. The CDR3 nucleotides read TGTGCCAGCAGCTTGGGGTTTAGCGGCTCCTACGAGCAGTACTTC.

The chain links TRBV3-1 (or the pseudogene TRBV3-2) to TRBJ2-1; TRBD2 matches 10 bases. This CDR3 comprises 18 residues. Germline V lookup: CDR1 LGHDT, CDR2 YNNKEL (reference sequence). Trimming removed 4 bases from V and 8 bases from J; junction bases left unmatched: 17. CDR3 region: CASSPPLLMLAGVHEQFF. As DNA, the CDR3 is TGTGCCAGCAGCCCCCCCCTGCTAATGCTAGCGGGAGTCCATGAGCAGTTCTTC.

The genes are TRBV19 and TRBJ2-7; the match to TRBD2 covers 8 bases. Germline CDR1 and CDR2: LNHDA and SQIVND (reference sequence). The CDR3 runs 11 residues. V lost 8 bases, J lost 5 bases, and 2 bases stayed unmatched. This CDR3 is CASGLADEQYF. The CDR3 nucleotides are TGTGCCAGTGGACTAGCAGACGAGCAGTACTTC.

The gene calls are TRBV29-1 and TRBJ2-2, with D perhaps matching TRBD1 (5 bases). Germline V gives CDR1 SQVTM, CDR2 ANQGSEA. The ends were cut back, 4 bases at V and 0 bases at J, with 15 bases in the middle. The CDR3 contains 16 residues. The CDR3 nucleotides read TGCAGCGTTGCTAGGGGCCCGTATCCGAACACCGGGGAGCTGTTTTTT. This sequence encodes CSVARGPYPNTGELFF.

This chain links TRBV5-1 with TRBJ2-3, with 8 bases matching TRBD2. The CDR3 covers 16 residues. Germline V gene sequence: CDR1 SGHRS, CDR2 YFSETQ. V was clipped by 0 bases and J by 0 bases; unmatched bases: 3. This CDR3 is CASSLGAGASTDTQYF. The DNA of the CDR3 is TGCGCCAGCAGCTTGGGAGCGGGGGCCAGCACAGATACGCAGTATTTT.

The chain carries TRBV11-1 and TRBJ2-5; 7 nucleotides align to TRBD1. The ends lost 5 bases at V and 3 bases at J; junction bases unmatched: 3. CDR1 SGHAT and CDR2 FQDESV come from the germline V gene (reference sequence). The CDR3 covers 13 residues. The CDR3: CASSETGKETQYF. The DNA of the CDR3 is TGTGCCAGCAGCGAGACAGGGAAAGAGACCCAGTACTTC.

The rearrangement uses TRBV3-1 (or the pseudogene TRBV3-2) and TRBJ2-5, with a possible D match to TRBD2 (5 bases). Germline V gene lookup returns CDR1 LGHDT and CDR2 YNNKEL (reference sequence). Trimming shortened V by 1 base and J by 5 bases, and 17 bases separated the two germline ends. CDR3 length: 16 amino acids. The CDR3 region is CASSQATGEREETQYF. In DNA, the CDR3 is TGTGCCAGCAGCCAAGCTACCGGGGAAAGGGAGGAGACCCAGTACTTC.

This clone was counted a single time. The chain is built from TRBV6-5 and TRBJ2-7; 13 nucleotides match TRBD2. This CDR3 has 14 amino acids. The germline V gene has CDR1 MNHEY and CDR2 SVGAGI. V shed 7 bases, J shed 5 bases, and the junction held 5 bases outside the gene matches. CDR3 sequence: CASKEGLAGNEQYF. DNA for the CDR3: TGTGCCAGCAAGGAGGGACTAGCGGGAAACGAGCAGTACTTC.

The CDR3 DNA sequence: TGTGCCAGCTCACCGAGTTCCGGGACAGGGATAACCTACGAGCAGTACTTC. Amino acids: CASSPSSGTGITYEQYF. The chain employs TRBV18 and TRBJ2-7; 9 nucleotides agree with TRBD1. The V segment lost 3 bases and the J segment 2 bases; nucleotides outside the gene matches: 11. CDR1 is KGHSH, CDR2 LQKENI, per germline. CDR3 length: 17 amino acids.

The V gene is TRBV4-3, the J gene TRBJ2-2, with 10 bases matching TRBD2. This CDR3 has 17 residues. V shed 4 bases and J 0 bases; nucleotides not matched to a gene: 5. Germline CDR1 and CDR2: LGHNA and YSLEER. The CDR3 region is CASSRRTSGSNTGELFF. CDR3 DNA sequence: TGCGCCAGCAGCCGTCGGACTAGCGGATCGAACACCGGGGAGCTGTTTTTT.

This clone was observed a single time. The chain recombines TRBV9 with TRBJ2-3; 8 bases are a match to TRBD1. The CDR3 is 15 amino acids. Germline V gene data show CDR1 as SGDLS and CDR2 as YYNGEE. Trimming took 6 bases from V and 5 from J; bases not matched to a gene: 11. CDR3 residues: CASTPGTGHRDTQYF. CDR3 in DNA: TGTGCCAGCACCCCAGGGACAGGTCACCGAGATACGCAGTATTTT. The full variable domain, completed using reference TRBV9 and TRBJ2-3, is DSGVTQTPKHLITATGQRVTLRCSPRSGDLSVYWYQQSLDQGLQFLIQYYNGEERAKGNILERFSAQQFPDLHSELNLSSLELGDSALYFCASTPGTGHRDTQYFGPGTRLTVL.

The rearrangement links TRBV28 to TRBJ2-2; 8 positions agree with TRBD1. V trimming: 6 bases; J trimming: 1 base; junction bases outside the gene matches: 4. The CDR3 is made up of 15 amino acids. Germline V lookup: CDR1 MDHEN, CDR2 SYDVKM. As DNA, the CDR3 is TGTGCCAGCAGACCGGGGACAGGGAACACCGGGGAGCTGTTTTTT. This gives the protein CASRPGTGNTGELFF. Variable domain in full (rest from reference TRBV28 and TRBJ2-2): DVKVTQSSRYLVKRTGEKVFLECVQDMDHENMFWYRQDPGLGLRLIYFSYDVKMKEKGDIPEGYSVSREKKERFSLILESASTNQTSMYLCASRPGTGNTGELFFGEGSRLTVL.

In this sample, this clone turned up once. The J gene is TRBJ2-1, the V gene TRBV2, with TRBD2 matching over 11 bases. The J segment lost 2 bases and the V segment lost 6 bases, leaving 3 bases of the junction unmatched. From germline, CDR1 is SNHLY and CDR2 FYNNEI. The CDR3 loop spans 15 amino acids. This CDR3 is CASSETSGTYNEQFF. The CDR3 nucleotides are TGTGCCAGCAGCGAGACTAGCGGGACCTACAATGAGCAGTTCTTC.

V and J are TRBV5-1 and TRBJ2-1; perhaps TRBD2 as D (7 bases). This CDR3 has 14 residues. V lost 6 bases to trimming and J lost 3 bases, with 13 bases between them. Germline loops: CDR1 SGHRS, CDR2 YFSETQ. The CDR3 DNA reads TGCGCCAGCATGGGGGGGCAGGACTACAATGAGCAGTTCTTC. Protein product: CASMGGQDYNEQFF.

This chain joins TRBV7-6 and TRBJ1-2; D ambiguous. Germline CDR1 reads SGHVS; CDR2 reads FNYEAQ. V lost 3 bases and J lost 6, with 11 bases in between. The CDR3 runs to 13 residues. CDR3 region: CASSLGRDHGYTF. CDR3 nucleotides: TGTGCCAGCAGCTTGGGGAGGGATCATGGCTACACCTTC.

J is TRBJ2-1 and V is TRBV3-1 (or the pseudogene TRBV3-2); a weak D match, TRBD2 (6 bases). There are 15 residues in the CDR3. CDR1 and CDR2 (germline): LGHDT, YNNKEL (reference sequence). V dropped 0 bases and J dropped 13 bases, with 19 bases sitting between them. The CDR3 reads CASSQEAGQTKRQFF. The DNA of the CDR3 is TGTGCCAGCAGCCAAGAAGCGGGCCAAACGAAGAGACAGTTCTTC.

This clone was detected a few times. The rearrangement uses TRBV9 and TRBJ1-6; the match to TRBD1 covers 10 bases. V shed 4 bases, J shed 9 bases, and the junction held 10 bases outside the gene matches. The CDR3 covers 16 residues. Germline V gene sequence: CDR1 SGDLS, CDR2 YYNGEE. The CDR3 protein is CASSSGTGVGGSPLHF. Here the CDR3 DNA reads TGTGCCAGCAGCTCCGGGACAGGGGTCGGCGGTTCACCCCTCCACTTT.

The V and J genes are TRBV9 and TRBJ1-1; D possibly corresponds to TRBD1 (6 bases). This CDR3 has 15 amino acids. Trimming pared 0 bases from V and 3 bases from J, leaving 12 bases between. Germline CDR1 reads SGDLS; CDR2 reads YYNGEE. The CDR3 protein is CASSVEAGGHTEAFF. The CDR3 DNA reads TGTGCCAGCAGCGTAGAGGCCGGGGGGCACACTGAAGCTTTCTTT.

The CDR3 region is CATSDGSREQFF. DNA for the CDR3: TGTGCCACCAGTGATGGAAGCAGGGAGCAGTTCTTC. This chain connects TRBV24-1 to TRBJ2-1; D not resolved. Trimming removed 3 bases at V and 10 bases at J, with 9 bases between. The CDR3 covers 12 residues. The germline CDR1 and CDR2 sequences are KGHDR and SFDVKD.

CDR3 DNA: TGTGCCAGCAGCGTAGTCGGACAGGGTCTTAGAACCGGGGAGCTGTTTTTT. It yields the protein CASSVVGQGLRTGELFF. The chain employs TRBV9 and TRBJ2-2; TRBD1 matches 8 bases. The germline gives CDR1 SGDLS, CDR2 YYNGEE. With V trimmed by 0 bases and J by 5 bases, 9 bases remained unmatched. The CDR3 extends over 17 amino acids.

This clone was detected a few times. The V and J genes are TRBV27 and TRBJ2-3; tentative D call: TRBD2 (6 bases). This CDR3 is built from 15 residues. CDR1 and CDR2 from the germline V gene are MNHEY and SMNVEV (reference sequence). V was cut by 5 bases and J by 1 base, with 13 bases left in between. CDR3 sequence reads: CASSIQWGGTDTQYF. The CDR3 nucleotides read TGTGCCAGCAGTATACAGTGGGGGGGCACAGATACGCAGTATTTT.

The rearrangement links TRBV12-3 or TRBV12-4 to TRBJ2-1; D gene ambiguous. The ends were cut back, 6 bases at V and 0 bases at J, with 6 bases in the middle. This CDR3 contains 13 residues. CDR3: CASSGFSYNEQFF. CDR3 nucleotides: TGTGCCAGCAGCGGGTTCTCCTACAATGAGCAGTTCTTC.

V is TRBV4-3 and J is TRBJ2-5, with 9 bases lining up with TRBD2. CDR3 length equals 19 residues. CDR1 and CDR2 from the germline V gene are LGHNA and YSLEER. V shed 0 bases, J shed 10 bases, and the junction held 21 bases outside the gene matches. CDR3 DNA: TGCGCCAGCAGCCAAGAACCCCTGGCGGGAGGGACCCCCCTGGAGGACCAGTACTTC. This codes for CASSQEPLAGGTPLEDQYF.